A single sample gave rise to the 25 T cell receptor beta chains below, sequenced in a study of T cell responses to AZD1222 COVID-19 vaccine. The repertoire was sequenced with immunoSEQ multiplex PCR; TCRdb's copy has only in-frame clones and lacks some. The sample gives some 140,000 clones, approximately 89% of which show up once; about 3% is in the top ten. The starting material was peripheral blood, obtained on day 0 of AZD1222 vaccination. Receptors were obtained from an adult in good health.

About this clone itself: Other DNA sequences in this specimen translate into the identical CDR3. The CDR3, as DNA: TGTGCCAGTAGTCCCGGACTAAACACCGGGGAGCTGTTTTTT. Translation: CASSPGLNTGELFF. This chain links TRBV19 with TRBJ2-2; a weak D match, TRBD2 (6 bases). Germline V CDR1 and CDR2: LNHDA, SQIVND (reference sequence). The CDR3 consists of 14 residues. With 5 bases removed from V and 2 bases from J, the gap between germline ends came to 9 bases.

This sequence joins TRBV29-1 and TRBJ1-2, with TRBD1 matching over 11 bases. Germline V gene data show CDR1 as SQVTM and CDR2 as ANQGSEA. The CDR3 sequence is 16 residues long. V lost 3 bases to trimming and J lost 4 bases; unmatched junction nucleotides: 10. The CDR3 sequence: CSVDTPDRGLGYGYTF. CDR3 nucleotide sequence: TGCAGCGTTGATACGCCGGACAGGGGGCTTGGCTATGGCTACACCTTC.

This clone was observed once. This chain connects TRBV6-4 to TRBJ1-5; 9 positions match TRBD1. CDR3 length: 12 amino acids. Germline V gives CDR1 MRHNA, CDR2 SNTAGT. With V trimmed by 10 bases and J by 7 bases, 5 bases remained unmatched. The CDR3 sequence: CANRDRDQPQHF. The CDR3 DNA follows: TGTGCCAACCGGGACAGGGACCAGCCCCAGCATTTT.

The V call is TRBV5-4, the J call TRBJ2-5; D remains unclear. V lost 0 bases and J lost 2, with 5 bases in between. The CDR3 runs 13 residues. CDR1 and CDR2 (germline): SGHNT, YYREEE (reference sequence). The CDR3 sequence is CASSLVSQETQYF. CDR3 coding DNA: TGTGCCAGCAGCTTGGTATCTCAAGAGACCCAGTACTTC.

The chain is built from TRBV3-1 (or the pseudogene TRBV3-2) and TRBJ2-1; a weak D match, TRBD1 (5 bases). The V and J ends lost 3 bases and 10 bases respectively, with 7 bases between them. The CDR3 extends over 11 amino acids. Germline V gene sequence: CDR1 LGHDT, CDR2 YNNKEL (reference sequence). The CDR3: CASSQGQEQFF. CDR3 bases: TGTGCCAGCAGCCAGGGGCAGGAGCAGTTCTTC.

The V gene is TRBV2, the J gene TRBJ2-2; TRBD2 matches at 9 bases. This CDR3 has 17 residues. V shed 4 bases and J 4 bases; nucleotides not matched to a gene: 10. CDR1 and CDR2 (germline): SNHLY, FYNNEI. The CDR3 region is CASSVSRREGGTGELFF. CDR3 in DNA: TGTGCCAGCAGTGTGTCTCGGCGGGAGGGTGGCACCGGGGAGCTGTTTTTT. The whole variable domain, remainder taken from reference TRBV2 and TRBJ2-2, is EPEVTQTPSHQVTQMGQEVILRCVPISNHLYFYWYRQILGQKVEFLVSFYNNEISEKSEIFDDQFSVERPDGSNFTLKIRSTKLEDSAMYFCASSVSRREGGTGELFFGEGSRLTVL.

The chain employs TRBV21-1 and TRBJ1-5. TRBV21-1 is given as a pseudogene. The CDR3 totals 15 residues. The DNA of the CDR3 is TGTGCCAGCAGCAAGGACTCGGGATACAATCAGCCCCAGCATTTT. It yields the protein CASSKDSGYNQPQHF.

The gene calls are TRBV5-4 and TRBJ2-7; a weak D match, TRBD2 (6 bases). The CDR3 runs to 16 residues. The germline V gene has CDR1 SGHNT and CDR2 YYREEE (reference sequence). Trimming removed 1 base from V and 2 bases from J, with 16 bases in between. CDR3 DNA: TGTGCCAGCAGCTTGCCGTTTGGGACTGGAACCTACGAGCAGTACTTC. Protein sequence: CASSLPFGTGTYEQYF.

The chain couples TRBV7-8 to TRBJ2-3; D is perhaps TRBD2 (5 bases). V was clipped by 5 bases and J by 4 bases, with 13 bases between them. Germline V gives CDR1 SGHVS, CDR2 FQNEAQ. The CDR3 loop spans 14 amino acids. This CDR3 reads CASSPDRAADTQYF. DNA of the CDR3: TGTGCCAGCAGCCCTGACCGAGCGGCAGATACGCAGTATTTT.

This clone came up once. The rearrangement links TRBV4-1 to TRBJ2-1; a weak D match, TRBD2 (5 bases). From germline, CDR1 is MGHRA and CDR2 YSYEKL. Trimming cost V 0 bases and J 0 bases, with 9 bases left between them. This CDR3 spans 16 amino acids. In DNA form, the CDR3 reads TGCGCCAGCAGCCAAGAGATAGCGAGCTCCTACAATGAGCAGTTCTTC. It is translated as CASSQEIASSYNEQFF.

This clone was detected once. The V and J genes are TRBV7-2 and TRBJ2-2; TRBD1 matches at 10 bases. The V gene end was trimmed by 5 bases and the J gene end by 9 bases; junction bases not matched to a gene: 12. The CDR3 is 16 residues long. Germline CDR1 reads SGHTA; CDR2 reads FQGNSA. CDR3 bases: TGTGCCAGCAGCCCCATGACAGGGGGCGCAATCAGGGAGCTGTTTTTT. Protein product: CASSPMTGGAIRELFF.

The V and J genes are TRBV2 and TRBJ2-5; 12 bases map to TRBD1. In germline, CDR1 is SNHLY, CDR2 FYNNEI. This CDR3 has 15 residues. Trimming at V came to 7 bases and at J to 4 bases, leaving 7 bases not matched to a gene. The CDR3: CASTGTGGWRETQYF. DNA for the CDR3: TGTGCCAGCACAGGGACAGGGGGCTGGCGAGAGACCCAGTACTTC.

This chain uses TRBV30 with TRBJ2-5; 9 bases fit TRBD2. CDR1 is GTSNPN and CDR2 is SVGIG in the germline V gene (reference sequence). Trimming at V came to 3 bases and at J to 7 bases, leaving 15 bases not matched to a gene. This CDR3 has 16 residues. The DNA for the CDR3 is TGTGCCTGGAGCGCCCACGCGGGGGGGGCGTCTGCGACCCAGTACTTC. It translates to CAWSAHAGGASATQYF.

This clone was seen a single time. The chain is built from TRBV7-9 and TRBJ2-7; 14 positions agree with TRBD2. Germline V CDR1 and CDR2: SEHNR, FQNEAQ (reference sequence). With V trimmed by 6 bases and J by 3 bases, 13 bases remained unmatched. CDR3 length: 18 amino acids. The CDR3 DNA follows: TGTGCCAGCAGACCAAATGGACTAGCGGGAGGCCCTCACTACGAGCAGTACTTC. Encoded protein: CASRPNGLAGGPHYEQYF.

CDR3 coding DNA: TGTGCCATCAGTAGACAGAATAGCAATCAGCCCCAGCATTTT. Translating it yields CAISRQNSNQPQHF. The rearrangement joins TRBV10-3 to TRBJ1-5; TRBD1 might be the D (5 bases). The CDR3 runs 14 residues. The ends were cut back, 5 bases at V and 0 bases at J, with 8 bases in the middle. CDR1 and CDR2 from the germline V gene are ENHRY and SYGVKD.

CDR3 region: CASRDPGFGPLHF. The CDR3 DNA reads TGTGCCAGCAGGGACCCGGGGTTTGGACCCCTCCACTTT. The rearrangement links TRBV2 to TRBJ1-6; D not certain. CDR3 size: 13 residues. V shed 6 bases and J shed 12 bases, with 15 bases lying between them. Germline values: CDR1 SNHLY, CDR2 FYNNEI.

This chain uses TRBV28 with TRBJ2-1; D ambiguous. Germline V lookup: CDR1 MDHEN, CDR2 SYDVKM. The V end was cut by 5 bases, the J end by 8 bases, with 19 bases between. The CDR3 loop spans 15 amino acids. The CDR3 loop is CASSPTHKTNDEQFF. The DNA of the CDR3 is TGTGCCAGCAGTCCCACCCATAAAACGAACGATGAGCAGTTCTTC.

The rearrangement joins TRBV12-3 or TRBV12-4 to TRBJ1-1, with TRBD1 identical over 9 bases. Unmatched junction bases numbered 7, after V lost 10 bases and J lost 4 bases. CDR3 length: 13 residues. The CDR3 region has the DNA TGTGCCACACAGGGGGCTAGGAGCACTGAAGCTTTCTTT. It is translated as CATQGARSTEAFF.

V gene TRBV11-3 combines with J gene TRBJ1-4; D gene uncertain. Germline CDR1 reads SGHNT; CDR2 reads YENEEA. V was cut by 5 bases and J by 5 bases, with 15 bases left in between. The CDR3 loop spans 15 amino acids. CDR3 bases: TGTGCCAGCAGCCCGCGCGGTTCGAGAAATGAAAAACTGTTTTTT. Translation gives CASSPRGSRNEKLFF.

The CDR3, as DNA: TGTGCCAGCAGCTTAGAGGCGGGGGAGCAGTACTTC. Its translation: CASSLEAGEQYF. This chain links TRBV13 with TRBJ2-7, with D maybe TRBD2 (6 bases). Germline V gene lookup returns CDR1 PRHDT and CDR2 FYEKMQ (reference sequence). This CDR3 comprises 12 residues. V was cut by 1 base and J by 7 bases, with 8 bases left in between.

V and J are TRBV7-6 and TRBJ1-4; no definite D call. This CDR3 has 15 amino acids. Germline V lookup: CDR1 SGHVS, CDR2 FNYEAQ. The V end was cut by 2 bases, the J end by 0 bases, with 7 bases between. CDR3 in DNA: TGTGCCAGCAGCTTACTGGCAGCAACTAATGAAAAACTGTTTTTT. Protein product: CASSLLAATNEKLFF.

Only one count was recorded for this clone. The CDR3 DNA reads TGTGCCAGCAGCGTAGCAACGGAAGTCAGGGGGGGAGAAGGCTACACCTTC. It encodes CASSVATEVRGGEGYTF. J is TRBJ1-2 and V is TRBV9; TRBD1 aligns across 7 bases. The ends lost 0 bases at V and 8 bases at J; junction bases unmatched: 16. CDR1 and CDR2 (germline): SGDLS, YYNGEE. This CDR3 has 17 residues.

The V gene is TRBV11-2, the J gene TRBJ1-4; the D is unclear. Trimming removed 4 bases at V and 0 bases at J, with 15 bases between. The germline gives CDR1 SGHAT, CDR2 FQNNGV. The CDR3 covers 17 residues. The CDR3 DNA follows: TGTGCCAGCAGCTACCCGGCGCAACTGGCAACTAATGAAAAACTGTTTTTT. This translates into CASSYPAQLATNEKLFF.

The CDR3 region has the DNA TGTGCCAGCAGTTACTCAGGACAGGGGGTCTTCGAGCAGTACTTC. Protein: CASSYSGQGVFEQYF. This rearrangement joins TRBV6-5 to TRBJ2-7; TRBD1 matches 10 bases. From germline, CDR1 is MNHEY and CDR2 SVGAGI. V was clipped by 0 bases and J by 6 bases; unmatched bases: 5. This CDR3 is 15 amino acids long.

The rearrangement uses TRBV18 and TRBJ2-1; 8 nucleotides align to TRBD2. The CDR3 totals 16 residues. The V segment lost 8 bases and the J segment 0 bases; nucleotides outside the gene matches: 9. CDR1 and CDR2 from the germline V gene are KGHSH and LQKENI. As DNA, the CDR3 is TGTGCCAGCACCGCCCTAGCGGGCCGCTCCTACAATGAGCAGTTCTTC. It translates to CASTALAGRSYNEQFF.